This is a list of T cell receptor beta chains from one sample in a study of T cell responses to AZD1222 COVID-19 vaccine. The method was immunoSEQ multiplex PCR; TCRdb's version includes in-frame clones alone and lacks a portion of them. The sample lists 100,000 to 150,000 clones, less than 95% seen once, with around 4.5% in the top ten. The material sequenced was peripheral blood, taken on day 0 of MenACWY control vaccination. Source of these receptors: an adult in good health. The CDR3 runs from the conserved cysteine through the conserved F or W. A D gene is named only where the DNA matches it firmly. A clone size is listed for some rows: how often the clone was seen (once, few, many), or a class if it is expanded.

d_call	clone_size	j_call	v_call	cdr3_aa	cdr3_nt
TRBD2	.	TRBJ2-2	TRBV7-2	CASSFRSRGGYTGELFF	TGTGCCAGCAGCTTCCGATCGCGGGGGGGCTACACCGGGGAGCTGTTTTTT
TRBD1	.	TRBJ1-5	TRBV7-2	CASSLQGGSNQPQHF	TGTGCCAGCAGTTTACAGGGGGGTAGCAATCAGCCCCAGCATTTT
.	.	TRBJ2-7	TRBV10-3	CAISESGFGGTSSYEQYF	TGTGCCATCAGTGAGTCTGGGTTCGGCGGGACCAGCTCCTACGAGCAGTACTTC
TRBD2	.	TRBJ2-1	TRBV29-1	CSVGDYSYNEQFF	TGCAGCGTTGGGGACTACTCCTACAATGAGCAGTTCTTC
.	.	TRBJ1-5	TRBV6-5	CASSRKGFNQPQHF	TGTGCCAGCAGCAGGAAGGGGTTCAATCAGCCCCAGCATTTT
TRBD1	.	TRBJ2-7	TRBV7-6	CASSSGLGQEYEQYF	TGTGCCAGCAGCTCTGGTTTGGGACAGGAGTACGAGCAGTACTTC
TRBD2	.	TRBJ2-3	TRBV28	CASSLNEAGGPDTQYF	TGTGCCAGCAGTTTAAATGAAGCGGGAGGGCCGGATACGCAGTATTTT
TRBD1	.	TRBJ1-6	TRBV5-1	CASSFGTGQGKSFLRSYNSPLHF	TGCGCCAGCAGCTTTGGAACTGGACAGGGTAAGTCGTTTTTAAGGTCCTATAATTCACCCCTCCACTTT
TRBD2	.	TRBJ2-3	TRBV24-1	CATSAPTSGGATDTQYF	TGTGCCACCAGTGCCCCGACTAGCGGGGGGGCGACCGATACGCAGTATTTT
.	.	TRBJ2-3	TRBV2	CASSEGWQSTDTQYF	TGTGCCAGCAGTGAAGGCTGGCAGTCCACAGATACGCAGTATTTT
TRBD2	.	TRBJ2-4	TRBV7-2	CASSLVGTSGLAKNIQYF	TGTGCCAGCAGCTTAGTAGGGACTAGCGGTTTAGCCAAAAACATTCAGTACTTC
TRBD2	.	TRBJ2-7	TRBV7-2	CASSSQRSGRPYSYEQYF	TGTGCCAGCAGCTCGCAACGTTCCGGGAGGCCCTACTCCTACGAGCAGTACTTC
TRBD1	.	TRBJ1-5	TRBV7-6	CASSLQQGAHQPQHF	TGTGCCAGCAGCTTACAACAGGGGGCCCATCAGCCCCAGCATTTT
.	.	TRBJ2-2	TRBV30	CAWSPGTGELFF	TGTGCCTGGAGTCCAGGCACCGGGGAGCTGTTTTTT
.	.	TRBJ2-2	TRBV12-3/TRBV12-4	CASTPTGELFF	TGTGCCAGCACCCCCACCGGGGAGCTGTTTTTT
.	.	TRBJ2-5	TRBV15	CATSGNSETQYF	TGTGCCACCAGCGGCAACAGTGAGACCCAGTACTTC
.	.	TRBJ2-1	TRBV7-6	CASSRRTGSSYNEQFF	TGTGCCAGCAGCCGAAGGACGGGCAGCTCCTACAATGAGCAGTTCTTC
TRBD1	.	TRBJ1-6	TRBV18	CASSRQGENSPLHF	TGTGCCAGCTCACGACAGGGAGAGAATTCACCCCTCCACTTT
.	once	TRBJ2-5	TRBV6-6	CASKRVGIKETQYF	TGTGCCAGCAAAAGAGTGGGGATCAAAGAGACCCAGTACTTC
TRBD2	.	TRBJ2-1	TRBV7-9	CASSPAGVTYNEQFF	TGTGCCAGCAGCCCCGCGGGGGTTACCTACAATGAGCAGTTCTTC
.	.	TRBJ1-1	TRBV5-6	CASSLAGTINMNTEAFF	TGTGCCAGCAGCTTAGCCGGGACAATAAACATGAACACTGAAGCTTTCTTT
.	few	TRBJ1-2	TRBV7-8	CASSLRAPTSNYGYTF	TGTGCCAGCAGCTTACGGGCCCCAACCTCTAACTATGGCTACACCTTC
.	.	TRBJ2-1	TRBV30	CAWRALSYNEQFF	TGTGCCTGGAGAGCCCTCTCCTACAATGAGCAGTTCTTC
TRBD1	.	TRBJ1-1	TRBV7-8	CASSFPRDSSNTEAFF	TGTGCCAGCAGCTTTCCGAGGGACAGCTCGAACACTGAAGCTTTCTTT
.	.	TRBJ2-6	TRBV28	CASSLFVGHPSSGANVLTF	TGTGCCAGCAGTTTATTTGTCGGACATCCGAGCTCTGGGGCCAACGTCCTGACTTTC
TRBD1	.	TRBJ1-1	TRBV6-2/TRBV6-3	CASSWGQMNTEAFF	TGTGCCAGCAGTTGGGGACAGATGAACACTGAAGCTTTCTTT
.	.	TRBJ2-3	TRBV6-2/TRBV6-3	CASSSLGGPDTQYF	TGTGCCAGCAGTTCCCTAGGGGGACCAGATACGCAGTATTTT
TRBD1	.	TRBJ1-6	TRBV7-9	CASSLQGGNSPLHF	TGTGCCAGCAGCTTACAGGGGGGAAATTCACCCCTCCACTTT
TRBD2	.	TRBJ2-1	TRBV19	CASILTSGSNNEQFF	TGTGCCAGTATCTTGACTAGCGGAAGTAACAATGAGCAGTTCTTC
TRBD2	.	TRBJ2-7	TRBV7-9	CASSLVTSGSYEQYF	TGTGCCAGCAGCTTAGTAACTAGCGGGAGTTACGAGCAGTACTTC
.	.	TRBJ2-1	TRBV5-1	CASSLVQGNEQFF	TGCGCCAGCAGCTTGGTGCAGGGTAATGAGCAGTTCTTC
.	.	TRBJ1-1	TRBV14	CASSQRVPGAENTEAFF	TGTGCCAGCAGCCAAAGGGTCCCGGGGGCGGAGAACACTGAAGCTTTCTTT
TRBD2	.	TRBJ2-5	TRBV19	CASSIEISGGQETQYF	TGTGCCAGTAGTATAGAGATTAGCGGGGGGCAAGAGACCCAGTACTTC
TRBD2	.	TRBJ2-1	TRBV28	CASSLGTSGSLNEQFF	TGTGCCAGCAGTTTGGGGACTAGCGGGAGTTTGAATGAGCAGTTCTTC
TRBD1	.	TRBJ2-1	TRBV7-9	CASSDRDRELVDEQFF	TGTGCCAGCAGCGACCGGGACAGGGAACTTGTGGATGAGCAGTTCTTC
TRBD1	.	TRBJ1-6	TRBV19	CASTTGTGVFPYNSPLHF	TGTGCCAGTACAACGGGGACAGGGGTCTTCCCCTATAATTCACCCCTCCACTTT
.	.	TRBJ1-2	TRBV7-9	CASSLGGTNYGYTF	TGTGCCAGCAGCTTAGGGGGGACTAACTATGGCTACACCTTC
TRBD2	.	TRBJ2-1	TRBV20-1	CSGVISGGDFF	TGCAGTGGTGTCATATCGGGGGGGGACTTCTTC
.	.	TRBJ1-2	TRBV6-5	CASTQKGVGYTF	TGTGCCAGCACCCAGAAAGGGGTGGGCTACACCTTC
.	.	TRBJ2-2	TRBV11-3	CASSPGPGRTGELFF	TGTGCCAGCAGCCCGGGACCGGGGAGGACCGGGGAGCTGTTTTTT
.	few	TRBJ2-7	TRBV5-1	CASSPDGTYEQYF	TGCGCCAGCAGCCCGGACGGTACCTACGAGCAGTACTTC
TRBD2	.	TRBJ2-3	TRBV4-1	CASSQAGLAGGADTQYF	TGCGCCAGCAGCCAAGCGGGACTAGCGGGTGGGGCAGATACGCAGTATTTT
.	.	TRBJ2-2	TRBV3-1/TRBV3-2	CASSRSREIGTGELFF	TGTGCCAGCAGCCGCTCGAGGGAAATAGGCACCGGGGAGCTGTTTTTT
.	.	TRBJ2-1	TRBV9	CASSVEAAYYNEQFF	TGTGCCAGCAGCGTAGAGGCCGCGTACTACAATGAGCAGTTCTTC
.	.	TRBJ2-5	TRBV28	CASSSPGGETQYF	TGTGCCAGCAGTTCCCCCGGCGGGGAGACCCAGTACTTC
.	.	TRBJ1-1	TRBV29-1	CSVGSGPLNTEAFF	TGCAGCGTTGGTTCAGGGCCTTTGAACACTGAAGCTTTCTTT
.	.	TRBJ1-1	TRBV11-3	CASSFGGDDTEAFF	TGTGCCAGCAGCTTTGGGGGAGATGATACTGAAGCTTTCTTT
.	.	TRBJ2-1	TRBV27	CASSQGGPSYNEQFF	TGTGCCAGCAGTCAGGGGGGGCCCTCCTACAATGAGCAGTTCTTC